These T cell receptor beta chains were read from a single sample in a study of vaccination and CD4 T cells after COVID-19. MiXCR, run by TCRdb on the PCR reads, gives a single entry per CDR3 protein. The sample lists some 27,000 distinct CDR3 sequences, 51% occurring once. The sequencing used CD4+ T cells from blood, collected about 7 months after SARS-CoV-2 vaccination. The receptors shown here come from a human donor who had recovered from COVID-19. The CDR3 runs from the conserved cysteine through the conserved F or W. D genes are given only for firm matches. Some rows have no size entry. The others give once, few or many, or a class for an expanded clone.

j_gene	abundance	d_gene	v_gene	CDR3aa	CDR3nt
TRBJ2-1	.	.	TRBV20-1	CSARERKATERLNEQFF	TGCAGTGCTAGAGAACGGAAGGCGACAGAGCGTCTTAATGAGCAGTTCTTC
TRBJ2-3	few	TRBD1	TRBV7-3	CASSLDRASDTQYF	TGTGCCAGCAGCTTAGACAGGGCAAGTGATACGCAGTATTTT
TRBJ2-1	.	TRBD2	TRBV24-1	CATSDLSSGRFYNEQFF	TGTGCCACCAGTGATTTGTCTAGCGGGAGGTTCTACAATGAGCAGTTCTTC
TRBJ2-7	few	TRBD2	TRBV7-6	CASGGLAGDYEQYF	TGTGCCAGCGGCGGACTAGCGGGAGACTACGAGCAGTACTTC
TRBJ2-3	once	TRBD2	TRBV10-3	CAISETWTSGASTDTQYF	TGTGCCATCAGTGAAACCTGGACTAGCGGGGCTAGCACAGATACGCAGTATTTT
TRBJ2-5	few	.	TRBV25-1	CASSEYLGRGEETQYF	TGTGCCAGCAGTGAATACCTTGGTCGAGGGGAAGAGACCCAGTACTTC
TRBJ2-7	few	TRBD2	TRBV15	CATRDGGVGLSYEQYF	TGTGCCACCAGGGATGGGGGGGTCGGGCTCTCCTACGAGCAGTACTTC
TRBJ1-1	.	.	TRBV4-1	CASSPGRVNTEAFF	TGCGCCAGCAGCCCGGGACGGGTGAACACTGAAGCTTTCTTT
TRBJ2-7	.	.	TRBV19	CASSTSIVSEQYF	TGTGCCAGTAGTACCTCGATAGTCTCCGAGCAGTACTTC
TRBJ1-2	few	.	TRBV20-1	CSASTRGYTF	TGCAGTGCTAGTACAAGGGGCTACACCTTC
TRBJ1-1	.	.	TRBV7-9	CASLGGSGYSEAFF	TGTGCCAGCCTCGGAGGGAGCGGGTACTCTGAAGCTTTCTTT
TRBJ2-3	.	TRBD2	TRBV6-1	CASSEGLAGGPTDTQYF	TGTGCCAGCAGTGAAGGACTAGCGGGAGGGCCCACAGATACGCAGTATTTT
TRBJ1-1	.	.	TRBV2	CASTTGGGTEAFF	TGTGCCAGCACTACAGGTGGTGGCACTGAAGCTTTCTTT
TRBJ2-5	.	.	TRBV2	CASGYPRPQETQYF	TGTGCCAGCGGCTACCCCCGCCCCCAAGAGACCCAGTACTTC
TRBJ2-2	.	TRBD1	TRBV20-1	CSASRGRDTGELFF	TGCAGTGCTAGCAGGGGGCGTGACACCGGGGAGCTGTTTTTT
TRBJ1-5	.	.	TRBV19	CASSAAGQANQPQHF	TGTGCCAGTAGCGCAGCGGGGCAGGCCAATCAGCCCCAGCATTTT
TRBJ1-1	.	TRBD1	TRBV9	CASSGTGFYTEAFF	TGTGCCAGCAGCGGGACAGGGTTTTACACTGAAGCTTTCTTT
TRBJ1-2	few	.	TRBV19	CASISGGAYGYTF	TGTGCCAGTATTTCCGGGGGCGCGTATGGCTACACCTTC
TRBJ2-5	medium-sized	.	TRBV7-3	CASSLSAAQETQYF	TGTGCCAGCAGCTTATCGGCAGCCCAAGAGACCCAGTACTTC
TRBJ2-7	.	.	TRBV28	CASRISGNYEQYF	TGTGCCAGCAGGATTTCCGGGAACTACGAGCAGTACTTC
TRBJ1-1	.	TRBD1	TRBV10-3	CAISDPGTGATEAFF	TGTGCCATCAGTGACCCCGGGACAGGGGCAACTGAAGCTTTCTTT
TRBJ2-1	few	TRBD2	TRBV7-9	CASSSKVAGVGNEQFF	TGTGCCAGCAGCTCGAAGGTAGCGGGAGTGGGAAATGAGCAGTTCTTC
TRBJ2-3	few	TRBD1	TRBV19	CASSTDRADTQYF	TGTGCCAGTAGTACAGACAGGGCAGATACGCAGTATTTT
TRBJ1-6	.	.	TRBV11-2	CASSVTGTARSPLHF	TGTGCCAGCAGCGTCACCGGGACGGCTAGATCACCCCTCCACTTT
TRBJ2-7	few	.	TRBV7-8	CASSLAGDYEQYF	TGTGCCAGCAGCTTAGCCGGGGACTACGAGCAGTACTTC
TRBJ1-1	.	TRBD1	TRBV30	CAWIGTVEAFF	TGTGCCTGGATCGGGACAGTTGAAGCTTTCTTT
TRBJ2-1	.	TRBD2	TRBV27	CASSLELASEQFF	TGTGCCAGCAGTTTAGAACTAGCGAGTGAGCAGTTCTTC
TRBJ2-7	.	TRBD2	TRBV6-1	CATGTSGIYEQYF	TGTGCCACGGGGACTAGCGGGATATACGAGCAGTACTTC
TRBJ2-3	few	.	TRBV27	CASGSREATQYF	TGTGCCAGCGGCTCTAGGGAGGCTACGCAGTATTTT
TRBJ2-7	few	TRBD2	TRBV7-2	CASSFLADNSYEQYF	TGTGCCAGCAGCTTTCTAGCGGATAACTCCTACGAGCAGTACTTC
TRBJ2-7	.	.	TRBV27	CASSVVGPPYEQYF	TGTGCCAGCAGCGTCGTTGGACCACCCTACGAGCAGTACTTC
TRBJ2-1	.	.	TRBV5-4	CASSLPLNEQFF	TGTGCCAGCAGCTTGCCTTTAAATGAGCAGTTCTTC
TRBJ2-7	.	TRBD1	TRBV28	CASRAVAGGSYEQYF	TGTGCCAGCAGGGCTGTTGCAGGGGGCTCCTACGAGCAGTACTTC
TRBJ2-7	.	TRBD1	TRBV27	CASSWGQGLYEQYF	TGTGCCAGCAGTTGGGGACAGGGGTTATACGAGCAGTACTTC
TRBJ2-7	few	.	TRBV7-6	CASSFGGRQQYF	TGTGCCAGCAGCTTTGGAGGGAGGCAGCAGTACTTC
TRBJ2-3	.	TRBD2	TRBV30	CAWQGTSGSGADTQYF	TGTGCCTGGCAAGGGACTAGCGGGAGCGGAGCAGATACGCAGTATTTT
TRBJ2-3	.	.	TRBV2	CASSEGMGTDTQYF	TGTGCCAGCAGTGAAGGGATGGGCACAGATACGCAGTATTTT
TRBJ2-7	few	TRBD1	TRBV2	CASSRGQSEQYF	TGTGCCAGCAGCCGGGGACAGAGTGAGCAGTACTTC
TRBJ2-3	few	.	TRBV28	CASSDDRPSPSTDTQYF	TGTGCCAGCAGTGATGACAGGCCAAGTCCTAGCACAGATACGCAGTATTTT
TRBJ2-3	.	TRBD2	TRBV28	CASSFLLGGSEDRYTDTQYF	TGTGCCAGCAGTTTTCTTTTGGGCGGGAGTGAGGATCGATACACAGATACGCAGTATTTT
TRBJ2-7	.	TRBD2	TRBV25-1	CASSAGLAGGYEQYF	TGTGCCAGCAGTGCTGGACTAGCGGGAGGATACGAGCAGTACTTC
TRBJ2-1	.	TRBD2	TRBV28	CASSFGTTSYNEQFF	TGTGCCAGCAGTTTCGGGACTACGTCCTACAATGAGCAGTTCTTC
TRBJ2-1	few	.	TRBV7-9	CASTPAGANEQFF	TGTGCCAGCACCCCGGCCGGGGCGAATGAGCAGTTCTTC
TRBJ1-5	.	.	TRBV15	CATSGGEGHQPQHF	TGTGCCACCAGCGGGGGTGAAGGGCATCAGCCCCAGCATTTT
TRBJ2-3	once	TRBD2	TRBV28	CASTLTSGRPQYF	TGTGCCAGCACGCTGACTAGCGGGAGGCCACAGTATTTT
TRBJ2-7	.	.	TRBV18	CASSPRDVDYEQYF	TGTGCCAGCTCCCCCCGGGACGTGGACTACGAGCAGTACTTC
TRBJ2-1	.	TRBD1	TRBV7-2	CASSYRQGSNEQFF	TGTGCCAGCAGCTACCGACAGGGTTCGAATGAGCAGTTCTTC
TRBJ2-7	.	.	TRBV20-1	CSARSLFDRATYEQYF	TGCAGTGCTAGGTCCCTGTTTGATAGAGCCACCTACGAGCAGTACTTC
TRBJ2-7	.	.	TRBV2	CASMGGYEQYF	TGTGCCAGCATGGGGGGCTACGAGCAGTACTTC
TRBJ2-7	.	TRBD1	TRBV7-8	CASSPGQDVYEQYF	TGTGCCAGCAGCCCGGGACAGGACGTCTACGAGCAGTACTTC
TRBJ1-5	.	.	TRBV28	CASTDSPSNQPQHF	TGTGCCAGCACGGACAGCCCTAGCAATCAGCCCCAGCATTTT
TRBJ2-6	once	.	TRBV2	CASSDSLTSLRLPAGANVLTF	TGTGCCAGCAGTGATTCCCTAACGTCCCTACGTCTCCCGGCTGGGGCCAACGTCCTGACTTTC
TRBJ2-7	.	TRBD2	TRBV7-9	CASSLVRELAGVYEQYF	TGTGCCAGCAGCTTAGTCAGGGAACTAGCGGGAGTATACGAGCAGTACTTC